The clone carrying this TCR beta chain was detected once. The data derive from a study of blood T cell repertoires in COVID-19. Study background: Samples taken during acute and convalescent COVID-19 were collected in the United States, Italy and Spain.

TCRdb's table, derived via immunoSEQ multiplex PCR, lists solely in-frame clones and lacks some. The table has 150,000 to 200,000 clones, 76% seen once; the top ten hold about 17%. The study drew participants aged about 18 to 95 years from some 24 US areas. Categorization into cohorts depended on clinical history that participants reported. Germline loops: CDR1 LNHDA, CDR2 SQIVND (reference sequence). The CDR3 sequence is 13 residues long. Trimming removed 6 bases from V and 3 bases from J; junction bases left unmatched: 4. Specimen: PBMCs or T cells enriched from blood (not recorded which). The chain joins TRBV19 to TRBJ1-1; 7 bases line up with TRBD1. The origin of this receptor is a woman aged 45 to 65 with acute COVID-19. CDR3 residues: CASSNRGDTEAFF. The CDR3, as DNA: TGTGCCAGTAGCAACAGGGGCGACACTGAAGCTTTCTTT.